Below, 28 T cell receptor beta chains from the same sample are listed, as sequenced in a study of CD8 T cells in ankylosing spondylitis. Findings of the study overall: Characteristic of ankylosing spondylitis blood, it appeared, was a TCR beta motif comprising several highly homologous variants.

TCRdb analysed the 5' RACE reads with MiXCR anew, one entry per CDR3 protein. The table records some 220,000 distinct CDR3 sequences, approximately 7.4% of them present only once. No cognate antigen is known for these TCRs. Specimen: blood, either unsorted or a sorted T cell fraction (not recorded which). The receptors originated from a male donor with ankylosing spondylitis.

This clonotype was recorded many times. The chain couples TRBV5-1 to TRBJ2-2; D possibly corresponds to TRBD2 (6 bases). From germline, CDR1 is SGHRS and CDR2 YFSETQ. Trimming removed 3 bases at V and 9 bases at J, with 12 bases between. This CDR3 contains 13 residues. Here the CDR3 reads CASSWTTQRELFF. The CDR3 DNA follows: TGCGCCAGCAGCTGGACTACACAAAGGGAGCTGTTTTTT.

The chain uses TRBV20-1 and TRBJ2-2; D is uncertain. V gave up 0 bases and J gave up 0 bases, with 11 bases separating them. CDR1 is DFQATT, CDR2 SNEGSKA, per germline (reference sequence). The CDR3 length is 16 residues. The DNA for the CDR3 is TGCAGTGCTAGAGATCAGACTGCCCCGAACACCGGGGAGCTGTTTTTT. Translated: CSARDQTAPNTGELFF.

The table lists this clonotype with many counts. The genes are TRBV20-1 and TRBJ2-2, with D perhaps matching TRBD2 (6 bases). Trimming took 2 bases from V and 4 from J, leaving 8 bases between them. This CDR3 has 13 residues. Germline V gene sequence: CDR1 DFQATT, CDR2 SNEGSKA (reference sequence). The CDR3 DNA sequence: TGCAGTGCTAGATGGAGGGGCACCGGGGAGCTGTTTTTT. Amino acid sequence: CSARWRGTGELFF.

This clonotype appeared many times. V is TRBV7-9 and J is TRBJ1-2; D is undetermined. The V end lost 5 bases, the J end lost 4 bases, and 14 bases lay between the germline ends. This CDR3 has 14 amino acids. Germline-derived CDR1 and CDR2 are SEHNR and FQNEAQ (reference sequence). CDR3 nucleotide sequence: TGTGCCAGCAGCATACTGGAGGGTGCCTATGGCTACACCTTC. It yields the protein CASSILEGAYGYTF.

This clonotype was found many times. The chain links TRBV4-3 to TRBJ2-1, with 11 positions matching TRBD2. The CDR3 spans 16 residues. V shed 4 bases, J shed 7 bases, and the junction held 9 bases outside the gene matches. The V gene's germline CDR1 is LGHNA and CDR2 YSLEER. The CDR3 DNA follows: TGCGCCAGCAGCCGCGGAACTAGCGGGAGCGGTAATGAGCAGTTCTTC. Protein sequence: CASSRGTSGSGNEQFF.

The chain uses TRBV20-1 and TRBJ2-7, with TRBD2 matching over 9 bases. V gave up 6 bases and J gave up 3 bases; unmatched junction bases: 6. Germline CDR1 DFQATT, CDR2 SNEGSKA (reference sequence). This CDR3 has 13 residues. The CDR3 reads CSASASGNYEQYF. The CDR3 region has the DNA TGCAGTGCCTCGGCTAGCGGGAACTACGAGCAGTACTTC.

Concerning this clonotype itself: A much larger clone is a single base away; this may be a read error. The CDR3 spells CASSLEGPARTGELFF. For the CDR3, the DNA is TGTGCCAGCAGTTTAGAGGGGCCTGCCAGGACCGGGGAGCTGTTTTTT. This chain joins TRBV27 and TRBJ2-2, with D possibly called TRBD1 or TRBD2 (5 bases each). Looked up from germline, CDR1 is MNHEY and CDR2 is SMNVEV (reference sequence). The CDR3 runs to 16 residues. Trimming removed 2 bases from V and 5 bases from J, with 15 bases in between.

The J gene is TRBJ1-2, the V gene TRBV4-1; 7 nucleotides match TRBD1. This CDR3 contains 14 residues. CDR1 is MGHRA and CDR2 is YSYEKL in the germline V gene. The trim removed 4 bases at V and 3 bases at J, leaving 5 bases unmatched. The CDR3 sequence: CASSPDRADYGYTF. CDR3 sequence (DNA): TGCGCCAGCAGCCCCGACAGGGCAGACTATGGCTACACCTTC.

Note on this clonotype: This may be a read error: a much more frequent sequence differs by one nucleotide. The chain recombines TRBV7-9 with TRBJ1-2; D is perhaps TRBD1 (5 bases). The CDR3 is 16 residues long. Germline CDR1 SEHNR, CDR2 FQNEAQ (reference sequence). Trimming shortened V by 5 bases and J by 4 bases, and 20 bases separated the two germline ends. Here the CDR3 reads CASSVVGSGLLYGYTF. The CDR3 bases are TGTGCCAGCAGCGTAGTGGGTTCAGGGCTTCTCTATGGCTACACCTTC.

This clonotype was observed many times. This chain joins TRBV20-1 and TRBJ2-2; TRBD1 agrees at 9 bases. J was trimmed by 4 bases and V by 0 bases; bases with no gene match: 0. Germline V gene sequence: CDR1 DFQATT, CDR2 SNEGSKA (reference sequence). CDR3 length equals 14 residues. The CDR3: CSAREDRGTGELFF. The CDR3 coding sequence is TGCAGTGCTAGAGAGGACAGGGGCACCGGGGAGCTGTTTTTT.

The rearrangement joins TRBV4-2 to TRBJ1-2, with D unresolved. The CDR3 runs 11 residues. Germline CDR1 LGHNA, CDR2 YNFKEQ. V was shortened by 3 bases and J by 4 bases, with 3 bases between the two germline ends. In DNA, the CDR3 is TGTGCCAGCAGCCAGAGCTATGGCTACACCTTC. This sequence encodes CASSQSYGYTF.

This clonotype was detected many times. The V gene is TRBV20-1, the J gene TRBJ1-2; 7 nucleotides line up with TRBD1. Trimming at V came to 6 bases and at J to 2 bases, leaving 15 bases not matched to a gene. CDR3 length: 16 residues. Germline V gene data show CDR1 as DFQATT and CDR2 as SNEGSKA (reference sequence). Written as DNA, the CDR3 is TGCAGTGCAGGCCCAGACAGGGTTGGTGAAAACTATGGCTACACCTTC. Translating it yields CSAGPDRVGENYGYTF.

This clonotype was seen more than once but under ten times. V usage is TRBV12-3 or TRBV12-4 and J usage is TRBJ1-3; unclear D gene. Trimming cost V 6 bases and J 1 base, with 13 bases left between them. The CDR3 contains 15 residues. Here the CDR3 reads CASRLLSGSGNTIYF. The CDR3 region has the DNA TGTGCCAGCAGACTCCTATCGGGATCTGGAAACACCATATATTTT.

There are many counts of this clonotype. This sequence joins TRBV11-2 and TRBJ2-3; 8 nucleotides agree with TRBD2. Germline loops: CDR1 SGHAT, CDR2 FQNNGV. This CDR3 has 13 residues. V was clipped by 7 bases and J by 4 bases; unmatched bases: 4. As DNA, the CDR3 is TGTGCCAGCATCCGGGGGGGGGCAGATACGCAGTATTTT. As protein: CASIRGGADTQYF. The full variable domain, with the rest looked up from reference TRBV11-2 and TRBJ2-3, is EAGVAQSPRYKIIEKRQSVAFWCNPISGHATLYWYQQILGQGPKLLIQFQNNGVVDDSQLPKDRFSAERLKGVDSTLKIQPAKLEDSAVYLCASIRGGADTQYFGPGTRLTVL.

Note on this clonotype: Its ends do not fully match the called genes, so a read error is possible. The chain is built from TRBV7-9 and TRBJ2-5; maybe TRBD1 (5 bases). Germline CDR1 and CDR2: SEHNR and FQNEAQ (reference sequence). The length of the CDR3 is 13 residues. CDR3 residues: CPSSWQGQETQYF. The CDR3 bases are TGTCCCAGCAGCTGGCAGGGCCAAGAGACCCAGTACTTC.

This clonotype was seen many times. The genes are TRBV20-1 and TRBJ2-1; perhaps TRBD2 as D (5 bases). The CDR3 covers 17 residues. CDR1 and CDR2 from the germline V gene are DFQATT and SNEGSKA (reference sequence). V lost 6 bases to trimming and J lost 0 bases, with 21 bases between them. The CDR3 region has the DNA TGCAGTGCCCGAGTCGGTAGCGAGAGGAGCTCCTACAATGAGCAGTTCTTC. It codes for CSARVGSERSSYNEQFF.

This clonotype has at least ten counts. The chain joins TRBV15 to TRBJ2-1; 13 bases agree with TRBD2. The CDR3 runs to 16 residues. Germline V gene data show CDR1 as LNHNV and CDR2 as YYDKDF (reference sequence). Trimming at V came to 5 bases and at J to 7 bases, leaving 8 bases not matched to a gene. The chain's CDR3 is CATSPGTSGIRNEQFF. The CDR3 coding sequence is TGTGCCACCAGCCCGGGGACTAGCGGGATAAGGAATGAGCAGTTCTTC.

In this sample, this clonotype turned up many times. V and J are TRBV28 and TRBJ2-3, with 9 nucleotides matching TRBD2. Per the germline V gene, CDR1 is MDHEN and CDR2 is SYDVKM. Trimming at V came to 5 bases and at J to 9 bases, leaving 12 bases not matched to a gene. This CDR3 is built from 15 residues. The CDR3 sequence: CASSPLAGVRSTQYF. As DNA, the CDR3 is TGTGCCAGCAGTCCATTAGCGGGAGTTAGGTCAACGCAGTATTTT.

This clonotype was counted many times. This chain uses TRBV4-3 with TRBJ2-1; 13 bases are a match to TRBD2. The V segment lost 0 bases and the J segment 2 bases; nucleotides outside the gene matches: 4. The CDR3 consists of 18 residues. Germline V gives CDR1 LGHNA, CDR2 YSLEER. The CDR3 protein is CASSQDTSGGAPYNEQFF. The DNA for the CDR3 is TGCGCCAGCAGCCAAGATACTAGCGGGGGGGCACCCTACAATGAGCAGTTCTTC.

This clonotype was observed at least ten times. CDR3 sequence (DNA): TGCGCCAGCAGCCAAGTCGGAGTGAGGAGTTCACCCCTCCACTTT. Translating it yields CASSQVGVRSSPLHF. This chain joins TRBV4-3 and TRBJ1-6, with D uncertain. The CDR3 contains 15 residues. CDR1 and CDR2 from the germline V gene are LGHNA and YSLEER. Trimming stripped 1 base from V and 9 bases from J, with 13 bases between.

The chain combines TRBV3-1 with TRBJ1-3; 9 bases fit TRBD1. This CDR3 is 19 amino acids long. J was trimmed by 3 bases and V by 1 base; bases with no gene match: 13. CDR1 is LGHDT and CDR2 is YNNKEL in the germline V gene (reference sequence). The CDR3, as DNA: TGTGCCAGCAGCCAAGTTCCTCGGGACAGGGCCTATTTTGGAAACACCATATATTTT. Translated: CASSQVPRDRAYFGNTIYF.

This clonotype was counted many times. The CDR3 here is CASSALDPTYNSPLHF. In DNA, the CDR3 is TGTGCCAGCAGCGCCCTCGACCCGACCTATAATTCACCCCTCCACTTT. The chain joins TRBV9 to TRBJ1-6; D not certain. The CDR3 spans 16 residues. Germline V gene sequence: CDR1 SGDLS, CDR2 YYNGEE. V was cut by 3 bases and J by 2 bases, with 12 bases left in between.

This clonotype was seen many times. This chain links TRBV29-1 with TRBJ1-2; D gene unclear. The germline V and J ends were trimmed by 3 bases and 4 bases, with 9 bases remaining between them. CDR1 and CDR2 (germline): SQVTM, ANQGSEA. The CDR3 has 12 residues. The CDR3: CSVDRGIYGYTF. Written as DNA, the CDR3 is TGCAGCGTTGATCGGGGAATCTATGGCTACACCTTC. Filled out from reference TRBV29-1 and TRBJ1-2, the complete variable domain reads SAVISQKPSRDICQRGTSLTIQCQVDSQVTMMFWYRQQPGQSLTLIATANQGSEATYESGFVIDKFPISRPNLTFSTLTVSNMSPEDSSIYLCSVDRGIYGYTFGSGTRLTVV.

Many counts were recorded for this clonotype. At one end, the junction sequence differs from germline, possibly due to a read error. This chain connects TRBV6-5 to TRBJ2-1, with D perhaps assigned TRBD1 or TRBD2 (5 bases each). CDR3 length: 13 amino acids. Germline CDR1 MNHEY, CDR2 SVGAGI. Written as DNA, the CDR3 is TGTGCCAGCAGTTACGGGTCCCGGGACGCCACGGTCTTC. This sequence encodes CASSYGSRDATVF.

CDR3 sequence (DNA): TGTGCCAGCAGCGGGGCAGGGACATGGGTAGGTGGCTACACCTTC. Protein sequence: CASSGAGTWVGGYTF. The chain recombines TRBV9 with TRBJ1-2; D is perhaps TRBD1 (6 bases). The CDR3 is 15 amino acids. Germline V CDR1 and CDR2: SGDLS, YYNGEE. V was clipped by 3 bases and J by 7 bases, with 19 bases between them.

The chain couples TRBV7-8 to TRBJ2-5; 7 nucleotides line up with TRBD1. The germline gives CDR1 SGHVS, CDR2 FQNEAQ. J gave up 8 bases and V 1 base, and 19 bases lay outside the gene matches. There are 18 residues in the CDR3. CDR3 sequence: CASSLGPRRDDRVDTQYF. CDR3 nucleotides: TGTGCCAGCAGCTTAGGTCCCCGTAGGGACGACAGGGTGGACACCCAGTACTTC.

This clonotype was seen at least ten times. V is TRBV29-1 and J is TRBJ2-1; D is undetermined. CDR1 SQVTM and CDR2 ANQGSEA come from the germline V gene. V was pared by 5 bases and J by 7 bases, with 15 bases between. The CDR3 totals 13 residues. CDR3 in amino acids: CSVLSEMGNEQFF. In DNA form, the CDR3 reads TGCAGCGTTCTTTCGGAGATGGGGAATGAGCAGTTCTTC.

Only a few counts were recorded for this clonotype. The CDR3 DNA is TGTGCCAGCAGGGACAAAACCGCGACCTACGAGCAGTACTTC. As protein: CASRDKTATYEQYF. V gene TRBV6-1 combines with J gene TRBJ2-7; TRBD1 is a possible D gene (5 bases). CDR1 is MNHNS and CDR2 is SASEGT in the germline V gene. There are 14 residues in the CDR3. V gave up 6 bases and J gave up 2 bases, with 14 bases separating them.